This is a list of T cell receptor beta chains from one sample in a study of cytomegalovirus exposure and HLA in healthy donors. Assay used: immunoSEQ multiplex PCR; TCRdb lists only in-frame clones, some missing. The data hold over 200,000 clones, with 82% observed a single time. The sequenced material came from PBMCs. The receptors were gathered from a man aged 35-49 years in good health and CMV-seropositive. CDR3s include the opening cysteine and the closing phenylalanine or tryptophan. A D gene is named only where the DNA matches it firmly. Size tells how often a clone was seen (once, few, many) or the class of an expanded clone, and some rows leave it out.

. TRBD1 TRBJ1-2 TRBV6-1 TGTGCCAGCAGTGAAGACAGGGGAAGCGGCTACACCTTC CASSEDRGSGYTF
. TRBD2 TRBJ2-1 TRBV7-8 TGTGCCAGCAGCTTATTTGGCAGGGCTAGCGGGGGGTACAATGAGCAGTTCTTC CASSLFGRASGGYNEQFF
. TRBD1 TRBJ2-3 TRBV18 TGTGCCAGCTCACTAACCGACCTTGGACAGGGGTCCGATACGCAGTATTTT CASSLTDLGQGSDTQYF
once TRBD1 TRBJ1-3 TRBV7-9 TGTGCCAGCAGCTTATGGGTGTCCGGGACAGGGGGATTTGGAAACACCATATATTTT CASSLWVSGTGGFGNTIYF
. . TRBJ1-1 TRBV27 TGTGCCAGCAGTCCATTTTTAGACACTGAAGCTTTCTTT CASSPFLDTEAFF
. . TRBJ1-5 TRBV18 TGTGCCAGCTCACCCTCAGAGCTTGGAGGCAATCAGCCCCAGCATTTT CASSPSELGGNQPQHF
. . TRBJ2-1 TRBV19 TGTGCCAGTACCCCTAGTGGGTCCTACAATGAGCAGTTCTTC CASTPSGSYNEQFF
. TRBD2 TRBJ2-3 TRBV5-4 TGTGCCAGCAGCCTGACTAGCGGCACAGATACGCAGTATTTT CASSLTSGTDTQYF
. TRBD2 TRBJ2-1 TRBV27 TGTGCCAGCAGTGCAGGGACTAGCGGGACTAATGAGCAGTTCTTC CASSAGTSGTNEQFF
. . TRBJ2-6 TRBV27 TGTGCCAGCAGTTTATACGGCGACGGGTACGGGGCCAACGTCCTGACTTTC CASSLYGDGYGANVLTF
. TRBD2 TRBJ2-2 TRBV5-1 TGCGCCAGCAGCTCCGGGACTAGCGGTACCGGGGAGCTGTTTTTT CASSSGTSGTGELFF
once . TRBJ1-1 TRBV18 TGTGCCAGCTCCACTACACCGGGAGGCACTGAAGCTTTCTTT CASSTTPGGTEAFF
. . TRBJ2-7 TRBV5-6 TGTGCCAGCAGCTTGGCGGGGTTCGACGAGCAGTACTTC CASSLAGFDEQYF
. TRBD2 TRBJ2-3 TRBV5-1 TGCGCCAGCAGCCCCATGACTAGCGGGTATTCTAGCACAGATACGCAGTATTTT CASSPMTSGYSSTDTQYF
. . TRBJ1-3 TRBV5-1 TGCGCCAGCAGACGCGAACCCTCTGGAAACACCATATATTTT CASRREPSGNTIYF
. . TRBJ2-3 TRBV5-1 TGCGCCAGCAGCTCAGCGGAATTCACAGATACGCAGTATTTT CASSSAEFTDTQYF
. TRBD1 TRBJ2-4 TRBV7-2 TGTGCCAGCAGCTTCCAACAGGGGAAGGGGGTAGCCAAAAACATTCAGTACTTC CASSFQQGKGVAKNIQYF
. . TRBJ2-7 TRBV10-2 TGCGCCAGCAGTGACAGCTACGAGCAGTACTTC CASSDSYEQYF
. TRBD2 TRBJ2-7 TRBV6-6 TGTGCCACACGAGGCGGGAGCTCCTACGAGCAGTACTTC CATRGGSSYEQYF
once TRBD1 TRBJ1-6 TRBV30 TGTGCCTGGAACCGCAGGGGGTTCTATAATTCACCCCTCCACTTT CAWNRRGFYNSPLHF
. . TRBJ2-2 TRBV27 TGTGCCAGCAGTTTATCCCTGAACACCGGGGAGCTGTTTTTT CASSLSLNTGELFF
. . TRBJ1-2 TRBV29-1 TGCAGCGTTGCTCGGGGAGACTATGGCTACACCTTC CSVARGDYGYTF
. . TRBJ2-3 TRBV11-3 TGTGCCAGCAGCTCCGGAGAAGCTAGCACAGATACGCAGTATTTT CASSSGEASTDTQYF
few . TRBJ1-5 TRBV7-8 TGTGCCAGCAGCTTATTTGGGGGCAGCAGTCAGCCCCAGCATTTT CASSLFGGSSQPQHF
. . TRBJ1-1 TRBV7-3 TGTGCCAGCAGCGAAAGGGGAATGAACACTGAAGCTTTCTTT CASSERGMNTEAFF
once TRBD1 TRBJ1-5 TRBV6-1 TGTGCCAGCAGCGGGACAGGGGGCTCTCAGCCCCAGCATTTT CASSGTGGSQPQHF
. . TRBJ1-3 TRBV6-5 TGTGCCAGCAGGAGGACAGTTGGAAACACCATATATTTT CASRRTVGNTIYF
. TRBD1 TRBJ1-3 TRBV29-1 TGCACCGGGACAGACTCTGGAAACACCATATATTTT CTGTDSGNTIYF
once TRBD2 TRBJ2-5 TRBV9 TGTGCCAGCAGCCGACTAGCGGGAGCCCAAGAGACCCAGTACTTC CASSRLAGAQETQYF
few . TRBJ1-5 TRBV27 TGTGCCAGCAGTTTATCTCAGAATAGCAATCAGCCCCAGCATTTT CASSLSQNSNQPQHF
. . TRBJ2-5 TRBV7-7 TGTGCTAGCAGCTTGAGATCGGCGGGTGAGACCCAGTACTTC CASSLRSAGETQYF
once . TRBJ2-2 TRBV29-1 TGCAGCGTTGATCTCCCAGGGCGTCTTGGGGAGCTGTTTTTT CSVDLPGRLGELFF
. . TRBJ1-5 TRBV5-1 TGCGCCAGCAGCTTGGGGGCAGGGAATCAGCCCCAGCATTTT CASSLGAGNQPQHF
once . TRBJ2-2 TRBV19 TGTGCCAGTAGTCTCGGACTACCCACCGGGGAGCTGTTTTTT CASSLGLPTGELFF
. TRBD2 TRBJ2-1 TRBV18 TGTGCCAGCTCAGAACTAGCGGGAGAGCTTGGAGAGCAGTTCTTC CASSELAGELGEQFF
. . TRBJ1-3 TRBV5-1 TGCGCCAGCAGCCCCGAAGGGACATTAGGAAACACCATATATTTT CASSPEGTLGNTIYF
few . TRBJ2-7 TRBV10-3 TGTGCCTCATCGGGATCAGGCTACGAGCAGTACTTC CASSGSGYEQYF
few . TRBJ2-1 TRBV4-2 TGTGCCAGCAGCTCCTCTAGGAGCTCCTACAATGAGCAGTTCTTC CASSSSRSSYNEQFF
. . TRBJ2-7 TRBV5-4 TGTGCCAGCAGCTCCCAGGGGTTTTCCTACGAGCAGTACTTC CASSSQGFSYEQYF
. . TRBJ2-2 TRBV6-5 TGTGCCAGCAGTCAAACCCCCACAGGGTCCGGGGAGCTGTTTTTT CASSQTPTGSGELFF
. TRBD1 TRBJ2-6 TRBV4-1 TGCGCCAGCAGCCGATCCGGGACAGGGGCTCCTGGGGCCAACGTCCTGACTTTC CASSRSGTGAPGANVLTF
. . TRBJ2-3 TRBV21-1 TGTGCCAGCAACAATTATCACAGAAACTGCACAGATACGCAGTATTTT CASNNYHRNCTDTQYF
. . TRBJ2-6 TRBV27 TGTGCCAGCAGCACAGGGTTTAAGGCTGGGGCCAACGTCCTGACTTTC CASSTGFKAGANVLTF
. . TRBJ1-3 TRBV2 TGTGCCAGCAGTTATGCCCCCTCAGGATCGGGAAACACCATATATTTT CASSYAPSGSGNTIYF
. TRBD2 TRBJ2-2 TRBV19 TGTGCCAGTAGTATTGGGACTAGCGTGACCGGGGAGCTGTTTTTT CASSIGTSVTGELFF
. TRBD1 TRBJ2-1 TRBV5-1 TGCGCCAGCAGCTTAGACAGGGGTGCTGTTGATGAGCAGTTCTTC CASSLDRGAVDEQFF
few TRBD1 TRBJ1-1 TRBV5-4 TGTGCCAGCAGCTGGGGGACAGCCGGGGGCACTGAAGCTTTCTTT CASSWGTAGGTEAFF
. . TRBJ1-1 TRBV27 TGTGCCAGCAGTTACGACAGAATGAACACTGAAGCTTTCTTT CASSYDRMNTEAFF
. . TRBJ2-5 TRBV18 TGTGCCAGCTCACCGTCCCTCCAAGAGACCCAGTACTTC CASSPSLQETQYF
once . TRBJ1-5 TRBV15 TGTGCCACCAGCAGACGGAGGGATAGCAATCAGCCCCAGCATTTT CATSRRRDSNQPQHF
. . TRBJ2-1 TRBV27 TGTGCCAGCAGACCTTACTTTGACAATGAGCAGTTCTTC CASRPYFDNEQFF
. . TRBJ1-1 TRBV19 TGTGCCAGTAGGCTGACAGGTCTAAACACTGAAGCTTTCTTT CASRLTGLNTEAFF
few TRBD2 TRBJ2-5 TRBV5-4 TGTGCCAGCACCCTGATAGGACTAGCGGGGATCCAAGAGACCCAGTACTTC CASTLIGLAGIQETQYF
. . TRBJ2-1 TRBV7-9 TGTGCCAGCAGCCCCCGGGAAAGGGCGGGGGAGCAGTTCTTC CASSPRERAGEQFF
. . TRBJ1-2 TRBV30 TGTGCCTGGAAAAGGGGTGGTGGCTACACCTTC CAWKRGGGYTF
. . TRBJ2-5 TRBV15 TGTGCCACCAGCAGAGAGGGGGCCCCCCGAGAGACCCAGTACTTC CATSREGAPRETQYF
. . TRBJ2-1 TRBV6-5 TGTGCCAGCAGGCCCGACGGCGGGGTCGGTGAGCAGTTCTTC CASRPDGGVGEQFF
. . TRBJ2-5 TRBV25-1 TGTGCCAGCAGTGAAGGAGTAGGGGGAGTACGAGAGACCCAGTACTTC CASSEGVGGVRETQYF
. . TRBJ1-5 TRBV10-3 TGTGCCATCAGTTCTCTTACAGGGACCAATCAGCCCCAGCATTTT CAISSLTGTNQPQHF
few TRBD1 TRBJ2-1 TRBV5-1 TGCGCCAGCAGCTCCCGGGACAGCTCCTACAATGAGCAGTTCTTC CASSSRDSSYNEQFF